This T cell receptor beta chain is drawn from a study of blood T cell repertoires in COVID-19. Turning to the study itself: Collection of acute and convalescent COVID-19 samples took place in the United States, Italy and Spain. T cells, B-cell-depleted T cells, or PBMCs supplied cDNA or gDNA.

The study drew participants aged about 18 to 95 years from roughly 25 US areas. The data were produced by immunoSEQ multiplex PCR, yet TCRdb's version contains in-frame clones alone and is incomplete. The sample includes approximately 260,000 clones, 88% of them seen just once. The CDR3 spans 14 residues. V was trimmed by 6 bases and J by 5 bases, leaving 16 bases between them. CDR1 is SNHLY and CDR2 is FYNNEI in the germline V gene. Source material: PBMCs or T cells enriched from blood (not recorded which). This chain joins TRBV2 and TRBJ1-2; weak D call: TRBD1 (6 bases). The TCR originated in a woman aged 40 to 50 with acute COVID-19. CDR3 protein: CASRMDSTFYGYTF. The CDR3 DNA sequence: TGTGCCAGCAGGATGGACAGCACCTTTTATGGCTACACCTTC.